This TCR beta chain was identified in a study of shared clonotypes between healthy human individuals (dated by TCRdb to 2020 to 2022). At the level of the whole study: The cohort comprised two women and a few men aged 18 to 49 years. Between about 0.94 and 8.9 billion PBMCs per donor were obtained by leukapheresis. The study deeply sequenced blood TCR repertoires of about 5 healthy adults to estimate repertoire size and the extent of clonotype sharing between individuals. Per donor, three plates each were used for CD4 naive and CD4 memory, two for CD8 naive, and one for CD8 memory. Different laboratories and diverse techniques were used to prepare libraries and sequence TCR repertoires, to increase sequencing depth and limit assay-specific biases. What the work shows at the level of the full study, not this receptor alone: Because the study included a small number of donors, the genetic and exposure-history diversity represented was limited. About 5% of naive CD4, 3% to 3.5% of naive CD8, about 2.5% of memory CD4, and 0.35% to 0.4% of memory CD8 clonotypes were shared across four donors. Naive subsets generally had larger estimated clonotype richness than memory subsets. Sampling was limited to blood, and TCR repertoires in tissue likely differ from TCR repertoires in blood. Incomplete sequencing was indicated by rarefaction of sorted-subset datasets, despite the large sequencing depth. Pairwise subsampling indicated that sequencing depth was expected to affect the degree of clonotype sharing among donors. Compared with non-shared clonotypes, clonotypes shared by all four sorted-subset donors had higher generation probabilities.

For the CD8 naive samples, CD45RO-negative cells were positively selected for CCR7, yielding a CD45RA+CCR7+ population from which TemRA cells were excluded. Donors were healthy HIV-negative adults with no recently reported acute infections or vaccinations. Every donor was a Caucasian adult living in Nashville, Tennessee, USA. Blood was collected by leukapheresis, and PBMCs were isolated by Ficoll-Histopaque density gradient centrifugation and then cryopreserved in liquid nitrogen vapor phase. Purity and quantity of every magnetically sorted T cell population were checked by analytical flow cytometry. Each sorted fraction had its genomic DNA isolated and then quantified by UV absorbance on a Nanodrop 2000c. Using the deep immunoSEQ assay, TCR CDR3 regions were amplified from genomic DNA by multiplex PCR. Genomic DNA extracted from each cell subset was distributed evenly over all wells of several immunoSEQ 96-well plates, and each plate served as one replicate. For sorted subsets, 200 to 250 ng genomic DNA, equal to tens of thousands of T cell genomes, was loaded into each replicate PCR. The purified libraries were quantified using a Qubit 3.0 fluorometer, sized with a Bioanalyzer 2100, and then quantified again using the KAPA Library Quantification kit. Each immunoSEQ 96-well plate was sequenced on its own single-read 150-cycle Illumina NextSeq 550 flow cell. The authors' analysis ran thus. Because only junctional sequences without quality scores were contained in the immunoSEQ output, filtering matching that applied to full-length reads could not be performed. To assign V/J genes and CDR3, sequences were annotated using PyIR, a Python wrapper for IgBLAST v1.9, with IMGT germline references. Any read was removed if the V/J assignment was weak (E-value above 1e-6), the CDR3 was missing, or the read contained stop codons, out-of-frame junctions, or ambiguous translated residues. V3J clonotypes were defined by identical inferred V gene, J gene, and CDR3 amino acid sequence. The percentage overlap between two repertoires was calculated by dividing the number of shared unique clonotypes by the size of the smaller repertoire. Richness of each repertoire was evaluated using RTK rarefaction, the Chao1 estimator, and Recon v2.1 estimates of unobserved clonotypes. OLGA was used to compute generation probabilities for all TCRbeta clonotypes that the gDNA method yielded from a handful of donors. TCRdb stores this immuneACCESS table with in-frame sequences only. Part of the clones is absent; in the studies checked, under half of the shortfall reflects unresolved V genes, and no reason is known for the rest. The DNA was the basis for D and trimming; V, J and clone size are from that table. In all, the sample holds about 2.2 million clones, and 90% to 95% of those were seen once. Approximately 1.6% of the sample is taken by the ten largest.

The CDR3, from cysteine to phenylalanine, totals 10 residues. Of all the DNA, just the CDR3 is kept, 30 bases in frame from base 1. V and J are truncated by 10 bases and 4 bases respectively, leaving an intervening sequence of 7 bases. CDR1 MNHNS and CDR2 SASEGT are derived from the germline V gene. This clone showed up just a few times. Its antigen is unknown. Base-call qualities are not available, and no considerably larger clone is one nucleotide away. Sample: naive CD8+ T cells from PBMCs. The sample's cell subset or site, from its label and the paper: CD45RA+CCR7+. The receptor's source is a man in his late teens or twenties in good health. Some clones in this sample may be carry-over from other donors' samples. This receptor chain uses TRBV6-1 and TRBJ1-2; TRBD1 might be the D gene, on 5 matching bases. For the CDR3, the sequence is CATQGYGYTF. The DNA sequence follows: TGTGCCACTCAGGGCTATGGCTACACCTTC.